The 4 T cell receptor beta chains reported below all come from one sample, sequenced in a study of OX40 agonist ivuxolimab in advanced cancers. Only in-frame clones appear in the TCRdb table, and some are missing; sequencing was by immunoSEQ multiplex PCR. The table includes about 69,000 clones, around 82% detected once. The source was CD4+ or CD8+ T cells sorted from blood, collected in a trial of the OX40 agonist ivuxolimab. Every receptor here comes from an adult with an advanced solid tumor such as melanoma, head and neck, liver or kidney cancer.

The sample holds a few counts of this clone. V is TRBV29-1 and J is TRBJ2-1; TRBD1 aligns across 7 bases. This CDR3 has 14 residues. V shed 5 bases, J shed 1 base, and the junction held 5 bases outside the gene matches. Germline loops: CDR1 SQVTM, CDR2 ANQGSEA. The CDR3 sequence is CSVRRDRSYNEQFF. CDR3 in DNA: TGCAGCGTTCGAAGGGACAGATCCTACAATGAGCAGTTCTTC.

V and J are TRBV18 and TRBJ1-2; 12 positions match TRBD1. This CDR3 is built from 14 residues. V was clipped by 3 bases and J by 5 bases; unmatched bases: 1. Germline-derived CDR1 and CDR2 are KGHSH and LQKENI. The CDR3 region is CASSPGQGAYGYTF. The DNA of the CDR3 is TGTGCCAGCTCACCGGGACAGGGGGCTTATGGCTACACCTTC.

The V call is TRBV9, the J call TRBJ2-3; 8 bases fit TRBD2. This CDR3 contains 16 residues. Losses at the gene ends were 0 bases for V and 4 bases for J; bases not matched to a gene: 7. CDR1 and CDR2 from the germline V gene are SGDLS and YYNGEE. CDR3 nucleotide sequence: TGTGCCAGCAGCGTAGGTCCCGGGGGGGCGTCAGATACGCAGTATTTT. Amino acids: CASSVGPGGASDTQYF.

CDR3 in amino acids: CASSVTPGTYEQYF. The CDR3, as DNA: TGTGCCAGCAGTGTAACGCCAGGGACTTACGAGCAGTACTTC. V gene TRBV11-2 combines with J gene TRBJ2-7; TRBD2 might be the D (6 bases). Germline loops: CDR1 SGHAT, CDR2 FQNNGV. Trimming took off 6 bases at V and 4 bases at J, with 16 bases between the two ends. This CDR3 comprises 14 residues.